The clone carrying this TCR beta chain was recorded only once. The V gene lost 1 base and the J gene lost 5 bases, with 14 bases spanning the gap. The CDR3 covers 15 residues. The germline V gene has CDR1 SEHNR and CDR2 FQNEAQ (reference sequence). The data were obtained in a study of control samples from healthy donors and cancer patients. Profiled with immunoSEQ multiplex PCR; TCRdb holds only in-frame clones, not every one. The data show under 200,000 clones, around 88% seen once. The TCR originated in a woman under 40 in good health. This sequence joins TRBV7-9 and TRBJ2-5; D call uncertain. Source material: blood. In DNA form, the CDR3 reads TGTGCCAGCAGCTTAGTGGCCGGGTTGGGGGAGACCCAGTACTTC. It translates to CASSLVAGLGETQYF.